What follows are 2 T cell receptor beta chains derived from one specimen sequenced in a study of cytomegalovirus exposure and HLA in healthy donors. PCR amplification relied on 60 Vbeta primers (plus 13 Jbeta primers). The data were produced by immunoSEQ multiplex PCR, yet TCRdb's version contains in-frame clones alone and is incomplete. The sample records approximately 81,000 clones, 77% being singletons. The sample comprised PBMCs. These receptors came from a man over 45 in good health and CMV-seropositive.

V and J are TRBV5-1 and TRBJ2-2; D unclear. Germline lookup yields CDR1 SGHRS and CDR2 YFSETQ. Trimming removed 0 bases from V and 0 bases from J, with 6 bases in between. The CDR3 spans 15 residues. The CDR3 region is CASSLVSTNTGELFF. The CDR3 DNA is TGCGCCAGCAGCTTGGTCAGTACGAACACCGGGGAGCTGTTTTTT.

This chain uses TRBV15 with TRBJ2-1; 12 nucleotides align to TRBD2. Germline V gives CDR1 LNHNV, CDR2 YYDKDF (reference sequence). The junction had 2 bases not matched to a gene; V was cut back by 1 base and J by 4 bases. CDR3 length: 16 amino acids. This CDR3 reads CATSRGTSGKYNEQFF. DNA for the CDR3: TGTGCCACCAGCAGAGGGACTAGCGGGAAATACAATGAGCAGTTCTTC. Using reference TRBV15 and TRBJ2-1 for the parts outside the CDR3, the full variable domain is DAMVIQNPRYQVTQFGKPVTLSCSQTLNHNVMYWYQQKSSQAPKLLFHYYDKDFNNEADTPDNFQSRRPNTSFCFLDIRSPGLGDTAMYLCATSRGTSGKYNEQFFGPGTRLTVL.